This entry is about one TCR beta chain. This sample was included in a study of blood T cell repertoires in COVID-19. Study background: Samples representing acute and convalescent COVID-19 were sourced from the United States, Italy and Spain. PBMCs, B-cell-depleted T cells, or T cells provided the cDNA or gDNA that made up the material.

Germline CDR1 reads SGHAT; CDR2 reads FQNNGV. The CDR3 covers 17 residues. Trimming cost V 2 bases and J 1 base; bases outside gene matches: 6. Authors' processing steps: Reference gene primer amplification gave estimated nucleated cell counts. Clones were read by immunoSEQ multiplex PCR, and TCRdb kept only the in-frame ones, dropping some. V, J and clone size reflect that table, while D and trimming were determined from the DNA. The sample has 250,000 to 350,000 clones; over 80% are singletons. The specimen sequenced was peripheral blood. This clonotype originated in a woman between 45 and 60 years old with COVID-19, enrolled during active disease. The chain couples TRBV11-2 to TRBJ2-5, with 11 bases aligning to TRBD2. The CDR3 coding sequence is TGTGCCAGCAGCTTACGGCTAGCGGGAGGTATCCAAGAGACCCAGTACTTC. Translated: CASSLRLAGGIQETQYF.